The 12 T cell receptor beta chains below were found in one sample sequenced in a study of blood T cell repertoires in COVID-19. TCRdb keeps only in-frame clones here, not all; method: immunoSEQ multiplex PCR. The sample includes about 190,000 clones, around 80% of them seen just once. The material sequenced was peripheral blood. The source of these receptors is a woman of 80 years or more with active or convalescent COVID-19.

Only a few counts were recorded for this clone. The rearrangement joins TRBV28 to TRBJ1-4; TRBD1 matches at 9 bases. Per germline, CDR1 MDHEN and CDR2 SYDVKM. The CDR3 runs 16 residues. V lost 4 bases and J lost 3; bases outside the gene matches: 6. CDR3 in amino acids: CASSSPGQGANEKLFF. The DNA for the CDR3 is TGTGCCAGCAGTTCCCCGGGACAGGGTGCTAATGAAAAACTGTTTTTT.

V and J are TRBV11-2 and TRBJ2-1; maybe TRBD1 (8 bases). CDR1 and CDR2 (germline): SGHAT, FQNNGV. Trimming took off 5 bases at V and 9 bases at J, with 14 bases between the two ends. The CDR3 contains 13 residues. The CDR3, as DNA: TGTGCCAGCAGCATTACAGGGGGGGGTGAGCAGTTCTTC. Protein product: CASSITGGGEQFF. The whole variable domain, remainder taken from reference TRBV11-2 and TRBJ2-1, is EAGVAQSPRYKIIEKRQSVAFWCNPISGHATLYWYQQILGQGPKLLIQFQNNGVVDDSQLPKDRFSAERLKGVDSTLKIQPAKLEDSAVYLCASSITGGGEQFFGPGTRLTVL.

This chain connects TRBV4-1 to TRBJ1-2, with a tentative D call TRBD1 (6 bases). CDR3 length: 16 residues. Germline CDR1 MGHRA, CDR2 YSYEKL. V gave up 0 bases and J gave up 2 bases, with 13 bases separating them. CDR3 loop: CASSQDFSGQNYGYTF. The CDR3 DNA is TGCGCCAGCAGCCAAGATTTTTCGGGACAAAACTATGGCTACACCTTC.

This clone was recorded only once. A read error may produce the germline difference seen at one junction end. This sequence joins TRBV11-2 and TRBJ1-1; maybe TRBD1 (6 bases). In germline, CDR1 is SGHAT, CDR2 FQNNGV. The CDR3 sequence is 14 residues long. CDR3 coding DNA: TGTGCCAGCAGCCTAGAGGGGGGGATTACTGAAGCTTTCTTT. It codes for CASSLEGGITEAFF.

The chain uses TRBV3-1 (or the pseudogene TRBV3-2) and TRBJ2-7, with 7 bases identical to TRBD2. J gave up 3 bases and V 4 bases, and 12 bases lay outside the gene matches. Germline V gives CDR1 LGHDT, CDR2 YNNKEL (reference sequence). This CDR3 spans 16 amino acids. CDR3 sequence reads: CASSRPRTSENYEQYF. In DNA form, the CDR3 reads TGTGCCAGCAGCCGACCCCGGACTAGTGAAAACTACGAGCAGTACTTC.

The chain carries TRBV19 and TRBJ2-2; no clear D. The CDR3 covers 14 residues. Deletions cut 3 bases from V and 1 base from J, with 6 bases between. CDR1 and CDR2 from the germline V gene are LNHDA and SQIVND (reference sequence). The CDR3 DNA follows: TGTGCCAGTAGTATCACGGGGAACACCGGGGAGCTGTTTTTT. It translates to CASSITGNTGELFF. The full variable domain, its missing parts supplied by reference TRBV19 and TRBJ2-2, is DGGITQSPKYLFRKEGQNVTLSCEQNLNHDAMYWYRQDPGQGLRLIYYSQIVNDFQKGDIAEGYSVSREKKESFPLTVTSAQKNPTAFYLCASSITGNTGELFFGEGSRLTVL.

The J gene is TRBJ1-1, the V gene TRBV2, with 9 positions matching TRBD1. J was trimmed by 4 bases and V by 6 bases; bases with no gene match: 3. The germline V gene encodes CDR1 SNHLY and CDR2 FYNNEI. CDR3 length: 13 residues. The CDR3 bases are TGTGCCAGCAGCCCGGACAGGGGCACTGAAGCTTTCTTT. Its protein product is CASSPDRGTEAFF.

This clone was detected only once. The chain has TRBV9 and TRBJ2-1, with 14 bases identical to TRBD2. The CDR3 has 17 amino acids. The germline V gene encodes CDR1 SGDLS and CDR2 YYNGEE. V was pared by 4 bases and J by 0 bases, with 3 bases of the junction left unmatched. The CDR3 region has the DNA TGTGCCAGCAGCAGGACTAGCGGGGGGAGCTCCTACAATGAGCAGTTCTTC. This codes for CASSRTSGGSSYNEQFF. Together with reference TRBV9 and TRBJ2-1, the CDR3 gives the full variable domain: DSGVTQTPKHLITATGQRVTLRCSPRSGDLSVYWYQQSLDQGLQFLIQYYNGEERAKGNILERFSAQQFPDLHSELNLSSLELGDSALYFCASSRTSGGSSYNEQFFGPGTRLTVL.

The chain employs TRBV19 and TRBJ2-2; weak D call: TRBD1 (6 bases). Trimming left V 5 bases short and J 6 bases short, with 10 bases between. Per germline, CDR1 LNHDA and CDR2 SQIVND (reference sequence). The CDR3 runs 13 residues. DNA of the CDR3: TGTGCCAGTAGTGCCACAGGGTCCGGGGAGCTGTTTTTT. Residues: CASSATGSGELFF. Full variable domain (rest looked up from reference TRBV19 and TRBJ2-2): DGGITQSPKYLFRKEGQNVTLSCEQNLNHDAMYWYRQDPGQGLRLIYYSQIVNDFQKGDIAEGYSVSREKKESFPLTVTSAQKNPTAFYLCASSATGSGELFFGEGSRLTVL.

This CDR3 reads CASSPGPSYEQYF. CDR3 in DNA: TGTGCCAGCAGTCCGGGTCCCTCCTACGAGCAGTACTTC. The chain recombines TRBV28 with TRBJ2-7; no clear D gene. The CDR3 is 13 residues long. Germline V gene data show CDR1 as MDHEN and CDR2 as SYDVKM. With 5 bases removed from V and 0 bases from J, the gap between germline ends came to 8 bases.

In its sample, this clone was seen many times. V usage is TRBV4-3 and J usage is TRBJ1-5, with D possibly matching TRBD1 (6 bases). This CDR3 has 15 amino acids. CDR1 LGHNA and CDR2 YSLEER come from the germline V gene. Trimming shortened V by 0 bases and J by 5 bases, and 11 bases separated the two germline ends. The CDR3 here is CASSQDFKGDQPQHF. Here the CDR3 DNA reads TGCGCCAGCAGCCAAGACTTTAAGGGGGATCAGCCCCAGCATTTT.

The chain recombines TRBV4-2 with TRBJ2-2, with TRBD2 as a possible D gene (5 bases). CDR1 LGHNA and CDR2 YNFKEQ come from the germline V gene. The CDR3 extends over 14 amino acids. V lost 7 bases and J lost 8, with 17 bases in between. The CDR3, as DNA: TGTGCCAGCAAGCGAGGGTTCGAGCCGGGGGAGCTGTTTTTT. This translates into CASKRGFEPGELFF.